Following are 9 T cell receptor beta chains from one sample sequenced in a study of early T cells in non-severe SARS-CoV-2 infection. TCRdb processed the 5' RACE reads anew with MiXCR; each CDR3 protein has one entry. The table includes tens of thousands of distinct CDR3 sequences, over 7% detected once. The sequencing sample was made of whole blood. These receptors were collected from an adult who was a healthcare worker with PCR-confirmed SARS-CoV-2 infection or an uninfected control (not recorded which).

This clonotype was counted a few times. This chain links TRBV5-1 with TRBJ1-1; D uncertain. V was pared by 4 bases and J by 1 base, with 8 bases between. This CDR3 is 13 amino acids long. CDR1 is SGHRS and CDR2 is YFSETQ in the germline V gene. The CDR3, as DNA: TGCGCCAGCAGCGAGTCGGAGAACACTGAAGCTTTCTTT. It specifies CASSESENTEAFF.

There are a few counts of this clonotype. The rearrangement joins TRBV20-1 to TRBJ2-3; 13 bases match TRBD2. The CDR3 has 13 residues. Trimming took 5 bases from V and 9 from J; bases not matched to a gene: 5. Germline V gene lookup returns CDR1 DFQATT and CDR2 SNEGSKA (reference sequence). CDR3 loop: CSARTSGGPTQYF. The CDR3 bases are TGCAGTGCTCGGACTAGCGGGGGCCCCACGCAGTATTTT.

This clonotype showed up many times. The chain is built from TRBV7-8 and TRBJ2-7, with 7 bases identical to TRBD2. J gave up 7 bases and V 7 bases, and 4 bases lay outside the gene matches. Germline CDR1 SGHVS, CDR2 FQNEAQ. This CDR3 contains 11 residues. The CDR3 coding sequence is TGTGCCAGCACCCTTAGCGGGGAGCAGTACTTC. It translates to CASTLSGEQYF.

The genes are TRBV7-6 and TRBJ2-1; D is perhaps TRBD1 (6 bases). Germline assignment: CDR1 SGHVS and CDR2 FNYEAQ. Trimming took off 2 bases at V and 3 bases at J, with 8 bases between the two ends. The CDR3 sequence is 14 residues long. The CDR3 sequence: CASSLQGIYNEQFF. The CDR3 bases are TGTGCCAGCAGCTTACAGGGGATCTACAATGAGCAGTTCTTC. The whole variable domain, remainder taken from reference TRBV7-6 and TRBJ2-1, is GAGVSQSPRYKVTKRGQDVALRCDPISGHVSLYWYRQALGQGPEFLTYFNYEAQQDKSGLPNDRFSAERPEGSISTLTIQRTEQRDSAMYRCASSLQGIYNEQFFGPGTRLTVL.

There are many counts of this clonotype. V gene TRBV3-1 combines with J gene TRBJ1-3; 9 nucleotides line up with TRBD1. CDR1 LGHDT and CDR2 YNNKEL come from the germline V gene (reference sequence). V lost 3 bases and J lost 2; bases outside the gene matches: 5. There are 16 residues in the CDR3. The CDR3 coding sequence is TGTGCCAGCAGCCAGGATAACAGGGGGCCTGGAAACACCATATATTTT. Its translation: CASSQDNRGPGNTIYF.

This clonotype was detected many times. The chain couples TRBV29-1 to TRBJ2-1; 9 bases fit TRBD2. The V gene's germline CDR1 is SQVTM and CDR2 ANQGSEA. Unmatched junction bases numbered 16, after V lost 4 bases and J lost 0 bases. This CDR3 contains 19 residues. CDR3 DNA: TGCAGCGTTGGGGCGGAGCGGGGGGCCATGAGTCGCTCCTACAATGAGCAGTTCTTC. It codes for CSVGAERGAMSRSYNEQFF.

This clonotype was picked up many times. This rearrangement joins TRBV4-2 to TRBJ1-2; no clear D. Between the trimmed V and J ends, which lost 1 base and 6 bases, there was a span of 6 bases. Germline assignment: CDR1 LGHNA and CDR2 YNFKEQ. CDR3 length equals 12 residues. The CDR3, as DNA: TGTGCCAGCAGCCAAGTCCGAGATGGCTACACCTTC. Translated: CASSQVRDGYTF.

In this sample, this clonotype turned up many times. V gene TRBV20-1 combines with J gene TRBJ2-3; D call uncertain. Germline V CDR1 and CDR2: DFQATT, SNEGSKA (reference sequence). CDR3 size: 11 residues. Trimming took 7 bases from V and 5 from J, leaving 10 bases between them. This CDR3 reads CSVLVGDTQYF. For the CDR3, the DNA is TGCAGTGTCCTAGTAGGAGATACGCAGTATTTT.

This rearrangement joins TRBV27 to TRBJ2-2, with TRBD2 matching over 9 bases. Trimming removed 0 bases from V and 4 bases from J; junction bases left unmatched: 3. This CDR3 comprises 16 residues. Germline CDR1 is MNHEY and CDR2 is SMNVEV (reference sequence). The CDR3 protein is CASSLSPSGATGELFF. DNA of the CDR3: TGTGCCAGCAGTTTATCGCCTAGCGGGGCCACCGGGGAGCTGTTTTTT.